A single sample is the source of the 32 T cell receptor beta chains below, sequenced in a study of T-cell memory formation after mild COVID-19. TCRdb re-called the 5' RACE reads with MiXCR, one entry per CDR3 protein. The sample holds a few hundred thousand distinct CDR3 sequences; roughly 15% are singletons and the top ten take roughly 21%. Sequencing input: PBMCs or a T cell subset sorted from them (not recorded which). The receptors originated from a young man who had mild COVID-19 (a few samples of this study predate the infection). Cell type and time point are not known.

This clonotype has just a few counts. The rearrangement joins TRBV11-2 to TRBJ2-3; the match to TRBD2 covers 8 bases. The germline V gene has CDR1 SGHAT and CDR2 FQNNGV. The CDR3 sequence is 16 residues long. The V gene end was trimmed by 6 bases and the J gene end by 5 bases; junction bases not matched to a gene: 13. The CDR3 sequence: CASRKTGTRGIDTQYF. Written as DNA, the CDR3 is TGTGCCAGCAGAAAGACCGGGACTAGAGGGATAGATACGCAGTATTTT. Variable domain in full (rest from reference TRBV11-2 and TRBJ2-3): EAGVAQSPRYKIIEKRQSVAFWCNPISGHATLYWYQQILGQGPKLLIQFQNNGVVDDSQLPKDRFSAERLKGVDSTLKIQPAKLEDSAVYLCASRKTGTRGIDTQYFGPGTRLTVL.

This clonotype has ten or more counts. This chain connects TRBV28 to TRBJ1-5; 9 nucleotides agree with TRBD1. This CDR3 comprises 16 residues. The germline V gene encodes CDR1 MDHEN and CDR2 SYDVKM. V lost 2 bases, J lost 6 bases, and 8 bases stayed unmatched. This CDR3 reads CASSLLWGQGRQPQHF. CDR3 bases: TGTGCCAGCAGTTTACTCTGGGGACAGGGACGTCAGCCCCAGCATTTT.

V gene TRBV28 combines with J gene TRBJ2-3; tentative D call: TRBD2 (5 bases). The CDR3 length is 17 residues. CDR1 and CDR2 from the germline V gene are MDHEN and SYDVKM. V was cut by 8 bases and J by 0 bases, with 21 bases left in between. DNA of the CDR3: TGTGCCAGCGGACCTATCAGATCCAGCGGAAGCACAGATACGCAGTATTTT. It is translated as CASGPIRSSGSTDTQYF.

The V call is TRBV15, the J call TRBJ2-3; TRBD2 matches at 12 bases. The CDR3 totals 16 residues. V lost 6 bases to trimming and J lost 1 base; unmatched junction nucleotides: 5. Germline V gene lookup returns CDR1 LNHNV and CDR2 YYDKDF (reference sequence). DNA for the CDR3: TGTGCCACCAGGACTAGCGGGGGCAAGGGCACAGATACGCAGTATTTT. Translation gives CATRTSGGKGTDTQYF.

This clonotype was seen a few times. V usage is TRBV12-3 or TRBV12-4 and J usage is TRBJ2-7; D may be TRBD1 (6 bases). The CDR3 length is 14 residues. V lost 6 bases, J lost 2 bases, and 14 bases lay in between. The CDR3 reads CASRRDRYTYEQYF. The CDR3 DNA is TGTGCCAGCAGAAGAGACAGGTATACCTACGAGCAGTACTTC.

Note on this clonotype: Because it lacks the conserved phenylalanine or tryptophan at the end, this CDR3 is likely a read error. No DNA is shown, since the ends of the CDR3 on it are uncertain; the CDR3 is the one TCRdb lists. This CDR3 is CASSQVPAGD. V gene TRBV4-1 combines with J gene TRBJ2-7; the table names TRBD1, a call not compared with the DNA. From germline, CDR1 is MGHRA and CDR2 YSYEKL. The CDR3 has 10 residues if both end residues are counted.

The rearrangement joins TRBV18 to TRBJ1-6; TRBD1 matches 8 bases. CDR3 length: 15 residues. Germline-derived CDR1 and CDR2 are KGHSH and LQKENI. Trimming cost V 0 bases and J 7 bases; bases outside gene matches: 2. The CDR3 DNA reads TGTGCCAGCTCACCACCGGACAGGGAAAATTCACCCCTCCACTTT. It encodes CASSPPDRENSPLHF.

The chain couples TRBV6-2 or TRBV6-3 to TRBJ2-1; D call uncertain. Germline assignment: CDR1 MNHEY and CDR2 SVGEGT. This CDR3 has 15 amino acids. Between the trimmed V and J ends, which lost 5 bases and 2 bases, there was a span of 13 bases. CDR3 loop: CASSPRALPYNEQFF. In DNA form, the CDR3 reads TGTGCCAGCAGTCCCAGAGCCCTGCCCTACAATGAGCAGTTCTTC.

V usage is TRBV6-5 and J usage is TRBJ2-6; D is unclear. The germline V gene encodes CDR1 MNHEY and CDR2 SVGAGI. Trimming left V 4 bases short and J 1 base short, with 11 bases between. The CDR3 is 16 amino acids. CDR3 DNA: TGTGCCAGCAGTTGGACCAAGGATTCTGGGGCCAACGTCCTGACTTTC. Residues: CASSWTKDSGANVLTF.

J is TRBJ1-5 and V is TRBV4-3, with D perhaps matching TRBD1 (5 bases). Deletions cut 1 base from V and 5 bases from J, with 12 bases between. The germline CDR1 and CDR2 sequences are LGHNA and YSLEER. The CDR3 sequence is 15 residues long. The chain's CDR3 is CASSQGTVGDQPQHF. DNA of the CDR3: TGCGCCAGCAGCCAAGGGACGGTGGGGGATCAGCCCCAGCATTTT.

This clonotype was counted a few times. The chain is built from TRBV12-3 or TRBV12-4 and TRBJ2-3; perhaps TRBD1 as D (6 bases). The CDR3 consists of 15 residues. The V end lost 0 bases, the J end lost 3 bases, and 10 bases lay between the germline ends. CDR3 protein: CASSLAGARTDTQYF. The CDR3 nucleotides are TGTGCCAGCAGTTTAGCGGGGGCCAGGACAGATACGCAGTATTTT.

V is TRBV20-1 and J is TRBJ1-2; no definite D call. The V end lost 2 bases, the J end lost 4 bases, and 11 bases lay between the germline ends. CDR1 DFQATT and CDR2 SNEGSKA come from the germline V gene (reference sequence). This CDR3 has 13 amino acids. The CDR3 DNA is TGCAGTGCTAGATCACCCTTAGGCTATGGCTACACCTTC. It encodes CSARSPLGYGYTF.

This clonotype was found a few times. This chain uses TRBV5-1 with TRBJ2-4; D may be TRBD2 (6 bases). The CDR3 sequence is 14 residues long. Germline V gives CDR1 SGHRS, CDR2 YFSETQ. The V gene lost 4 bases and the J gene lost 5 bases, with 13 bases spanning the gap. In nucleotides, the CDR3 is TGCGCCAGCAGCGATGGGACTCTCCAAAACATTCAGTACTTC. As protein: CASSDGTLQNIQYF.

Only a few counts were recorded for this clonotype. V and J are TRBV7-6 and TRBJ2-5; TRBD1 might be the D (6 bases). Germline loops: CDR1 SGHVS, CDR2 FNYEAQ. Trimming stripped 8 bases from V and 5 bases from J, with 12 bases between. The CDR3 is made up of 12 amino acids. CDR3 DNA: TGTGCCAGCGGGGGCTTTGGGGAGACCCAGTACTTC. Its translation: CASGGFGETQYF.

In this sample, this clonotype turned up a few times. The V call is TRBV6-6, the J call TRBJ2-7; D is perhaps TRBD1 (6 bases). The CDR3 contains 14 residues. V was clipped by 5 bases and J by 0 bases, with 11 bases between them. Germline lookup yields CDR1 MNHNY and CDR2 SVGAGI (reference sequence). For the CDR3, the DNA is TGTGCCAGCAGTCGAGCGACAGGCTCCTACGAGCAGTACTTC. Its protein product is CASSRATGSYEQYF.

This clonotype was recorded a few times. This chain joins TRBV7-2 and TRBJ1-2; D is unresolved. The CDR3 covers 13 residues. The germline gives CDR1 SGHTA, CDR2 FQGNSA. Trimming took off 5 bases at V and 3 bases at J, with 10 bases between the two ends. The CDR3 nucleotides read TGTGCCAGCAGCACCGACATTTACTATGGCTACACCTTC. It translates to CASSTDIYYGYTF.

The table lists this clonotype with a few counts. CDR3 coding DNA: TGTGCCAGTAGTTCCCGGGGTAGCGGGGGGGCATACAATGAGCAGTTCTTC. Encoded protein: CASSSRGSGGAYNEQFF. V is TRBV19 and J is TRBJ2-1; 11 bases are shared with TRBD2. Germline CDR1 and CDR2: LNHDA and SQIVND (reference sequence). CDR3 length: 17 amino acids. Trimming cost V 5 bases and J 4 bases; bases outside gene matches: 10.

In this sample, this clonotype turned up a few times. This chain joins TRBV5-1 and TRBJ2-3, with 9 bases matching TRBD2. CDR3 length: 14 amino acids. Germline CDR1 is SGHRS and CDR2 is YFSETQ. Germline trimming cut 7 bases from V and 4 bases from J; bases unmatched to any gene: 7. CDR3 sequence: CASQTSGQADTQYF. CDR3 DNA sequence: TGCGCCAGCCAGACTAGCGGCCAGGCAGATACGCAGTATTTT.

V is TRBV6-5 and J is TRBJ2-5; D is possibly TRBD2 (6 bases). Germline V gives CDR1 MNHEY, CDR2 SVGAGI. This CDR3 contains 16 residues. V was trimmed by 6 bases and J by 5 bases, leaving 22 bases between them. The CDR3: CASRQRWRGTNETQYF. As DNA, the CDR3 is TGTGCCAGCAGACAACGGTGGCGGGGAACGAACGAGACCCAGTACTTC.

The chain carries TRBV28 and TRBJ2-6; D possibly uses TRBD1 or TRBD2 (6 bases each). Germline V gives CDR1 MDHEN, CDR2 SYDVKM. The V gene lost 5 bases and the J gene lost 4 bases, with 12 bases spanning the gap. This CDR3 has 15 amino acids. CDR3 sequence: CASSGRGRGANVLTF. The CDR3 bases are TGTGCCAGCAGTGGACGGGGGCGGGGGGCCAACGTCCTGACTTTC.

V and J are TRBV2 and TRBJ2-1, with D possibly being TRBD1 or TRBD2 (5 bases each). This CDR3 is built from 13 residues. The V and J ends lost 6 bases and 10 bases respectively, with 16 bases between them. CDR1 and CDR2 (germline): SNHLY, FYNNEI. CDR3 loop: CASSLNIGAEQFF. CDR3 bases: TGTGCCAGCAGCTTAAACATCGGGGCCGAGCAGTTCTTC.

This clonotype was counted between two and nine times. V gene TRBV7-2 combines with J gene TRBJ1-6, with 10 bases fitting TRBD1. J lost 6 bases, V lost 7 bases, and 9 bases had no gene match. The germline gives CDR1 SGHTA, CDR2 FQGNSA. The CDR3 loop spans 16 amino acids. DNA for the CDR3: TGTGCCAGCATGCCGGACAGGGGGTCCCCTAATTCACCCCTCCACTTT. Translation gives CASMPDRGSPNSPLHF.

V and J are TRBV28 and TRBJ2-3; either TRBD1 or TRBD2 may supply D (5 bases each). There are 14 residues in the CDR3. From germline, CDR1 is MDHEN and CDR2 SYDVKM. CDR3 sequence (DNA): TGTGCTACCGAGGGGTACGGGCACACAGATACGCAGTATTTT. Amino acid sequence: CATEGYGHTDTQYF.

The chain couples TRBV6-2 or TRBV6-3 to TRBJ2-7, with a weak D call TRBD2 (5 bases). Germline CDR1 and CDR2: MNHEY and SVGEGT. This CDR3 is built from 14 residues. V dropped 5 bases and J dropped 7 bases, with 18 bases sitting between them. CDR3 sequence (DNA): TGTGCCAGCAGTCGTCTGGGCGGACGCGGGGAGCAGTACTTC. It specifies CASSRLGGRGEQYF.

This clonotype was counted many times. CDR3 DNA: TGTGCCAGCAGTTCGGGGACAGGGGGCTACGAGCAGTACTTC. Encoded protein: CASSSGTGGYEQYF. The chain joins TRBV12-3 or TRBV12-4 to TRBJ2-7, with TRBD1 matching over 11 bases. This CDR3 has 14 amino acids. V dropped 4 bases and J dropped 3; count of bases not matched to a gene: 2.

This chain links TRBV7-9 with TRBJ1-6; D gene uncertain. The germline V gene encodes CDR1 SEHNR and CDR2 FQNEAQ (reference sequence). This CDR3 contains 12 residues. Between the trimmed V and J ends, which lost 4 bases and 10 bases, there was a span of 8 bases. CDR3 in DNA: TGTGCCAGCAGCTCGCAGGTCTCACCCCTCCACTTT. It is translated as CASSSQVSPLHF. Complete variable domain (other parts from reference TRBV7-9 and TRBJ1-6): DTGVSQNPRHKITKRGQNVTFRCDPISEHNRLYWYRQTLGQGPEFLTYFQNEAQLEKSRLLSDRFSAERPKGSFSTLEIQRTEQGDSAMYLCASSSQVSPLHFGNGTRLTVT.

This clonotype was seen more than once but under ten times. The J gene is TRBJ2-1, the V gene TRBV29-1; 13 bases line up with TRBD2. Germline V gene data show CDR1 as SQVTM and CDR2 as ANQGSEA. Trimming took 2 bases from V and 3 from J; bases not matched to a gene: 1. This CDR3 has 15 amino acids. CDR3 residues: CSVEWTSGGYNEQFF. The CDR3 DNA reads as TGCAGCGTTGAATGGACTAGCGGGGGCTACAATGAGCAGTTCTTC.

The chain joins TRBV28 to TRBJ2-5, with D unclear. V lost 4 bases, J lost 1 base, and 19 bases lay in between. CDR3 length equals 17 residues. Per germline, CDR1 MDHEN and CDR2 SYDVKM. In DNA form, the CDR3 reads TGTGCCAGCAGTTCCCCCGCACGGTCTTTGCTCCAAGAGACCCAGTACTTC. This encodes CASSSPARSLLQETQYF. The full variable domain, completed using reference TRBV28 and TRBJ2-5, is DVKVTQSSRYLVKRTGEKVFLECVQDMDHENMFWYRQDPGLGLRLIYFSYDVKMKEKGDIPEGYSVSREKKERFSLILESASTNQTSMYLCASSSPARSLLQETQYFGPGTRLLVL.

The gene calls are TRBV10-3 and TRBJ2-5; TRBD1 is a possible D gene (8 bases). CDR3 length: 14 residues. V gave up 6 bases and J gave up 4 bases, with 15 bases separating them. Germline-derived CDR1 and CDR2 are ENHRY and SYGVKD. CDR3 sequence: CAIRSNRGGETQYF. CDR3 nucleotides: TGTGCCATCAGATCAAACAGGGGGGGAGAGACCCAGTACTTC.

This clonotype was recorded a few times. V and J are TRBV27 and TRBJ1-2; D ambiguous. Germline V gives CDR1 MNHEY, CDR2 SMNVEV (reference sequence). This CDR3 spans 13 amino acids. V lost 3 bases and J lost 4, with 9 bases in between. The CDR3 is CASSFLQSYGYTF. In nucleotides, the CDR3 is TGTGCCAGCAGTTTCCTACAGTCCTATGGCTACACCTTC.

This clonotype was picked up a small number of times. The chain recombines TRBV18 with TRBJ1-1, with D tentatively TRBD1 (6 bases). This CDR3 is built from 15 residues. Trimming shortened V by 5 bases and J by 6 bases, and 19 bases separated the two germline ends. Germline lookup yields CDR1 KGHSH and CDR2 LQKENI. The CDR3 here is CASSIPGTWVPEAFF. Here the CDR3 DNA reads TGTGCCAGCTCAATCCCCGGGACATGGGTACCTGAAGCTTTCTTT.

This clonotype has ten or more counts. The rearrangement joins TRBV2 to TRBJ2-1; D gene uncertain. Germline CDR1 and CDR2: SNHLY and FYNNEI. V shed 4 bases and J shed 0 bases, with 1 base lying between them. There are 12 residues in the CDR3. Here the CDR3 DNA reads TGTGCCAGCAGTGGCTCCTACAATGAGCAGTTCTTC. Translation gives CASSGSYNEQFF.